Each of the 21 T cell receptor beta chains below was sequenced from the same sample in a study of shared clonotypes between healthy human individuals. This table comes from immunoSEQ multiplex PCR, and its TCRdb copy is limited to in-frame clones, with some not included. The top ten hold 1.5% to 2% of the sample, which has some 2.1 million clones, about 93% seen once. It was CD45RO-negative cells, positively selected for CCR7, that made up naive CD8 cells, with terminally differentiated effector memory CD45RA+ cells excluded. The sample taken for sequencing was naive CD8+ T cells from PBMCs. The receptor source for this set is a man aged 18-30 years in good health. Some clones in this sample may be carry-over from other donors' samples.

The chain combines TRBV14 with TRBJ2-1, with TRBD2 as a possible D gene (6 bases). The length of the CDR3 is 18 residues. With 3 bases removed from V and 6 bases from J, the gap between germline ends came to 24 bases. Per germline, CDR1 SGHDN and CDR2 FVKESK. The CDR3 spells CASSHRDLGIPAGNEQFF. DNA for the CDR3: TGTGCCAGCAGCCATAGGGACTTGGGGATCCCGGCAGGCAATGAGCAGTTCTTC.

This clone was found once. The chain combines TRBV9 with TRBJ1-2; 8 nucleotides match TRBD1. The ends lost 0 bases at V and 7 bases at J; junction bases unmatched: 8. This CDR3 has 15 residues. Germline V gene data show CDR1 as SGDLS and CDR2 as YYNGEE. The CDR3 region has the DNA TGTGCCAGCAGCGTAGCCGACAGGGGTGGGTCTGGCTACACCTTC. This codes for CASSVADRGGSGYTF.

J is TRBJ1-2 and V is TRBV7-9; 9 bases are shared with TRBD1. The CDR3 loop spans 15 amino acids. Germline CDR1 SEHNR, CDR2 FQNEAQ (reference sequence). V shed 5 bases, J shed 3 bases, and the junction held 7 bases outside the gene matches. The CDR3 DNA follows: TGTGCCAGCAGCCCACGGACAGGGGTGGACTATGGCTACACCTTC. Translation gives CASSPRTGVDYGYTF.

The V gene is TRBV27, the J gene TRBJ2-7, with D perhaps given as TRBD1 or TRBD2 (7 bases each). The CDR3 has 12 residues. V lost 6 bases, J lost 6 bases, and 12 bases lay in between. Per germline, CDR1 MNHEY and CDR2 SMNVEV (reference sequence). The chain's CDR3 is CASSPGGAEQYF. The CDR3 bases are TGTGCCAGCAGCCCAGGGGGGGCCGAGCAGTACTTC.

CDR3 nucleotide sequence: TGTGCCAGCAGTCGAGCAGCGGGTCCCCCCTACAATGAGCAGTTCTTC. Translation gives CASSRAAGPPYNEQFF. The chain links TRBV28 to TRBJ2-1; possible D gene TRBD2, 6 bases. From germline, CDR1 is MDHEN and CDR2 SYDVKM. The CDR3 length is 16 residues. The V end was cut by 5 bases, the J end by 2 bases, with 16 bases between. Based on the CDR3 plus reference TRBV28 and TRBJ2-1, the full variable domain is DVKVTQSSRYLVKRTGEKVFLECVQDMDHENMFWYRQDPGLGLRLIYFSYDVKMKEKGDIPEGYSVSREKKERFSLILESASTNQTSMYLCASSRAAGPPYNEQFFGPGTRLTVL.

The J gene is TRBJ1-5, the V gene TRBV9; the D gene is possibly TRBD1 (5 bases). CDR1 and CDR2 from the germline V gene are SGDLS and YYNGEE. The CDR3 covers 15 residues. V lost 4 bases, J lost 4 bases, and 15 bases lay in between. The CDR3 loop reads CASSPGTGANQPQHF. CDR3 bases: TGTGCCAGCAGCCCCGGGACTGGGGCAAATCAGCCCCAGCATTTT.

The DNA for the CDR3 is TGTGCCAGCAGCTTAGGGTTGAGCGGACGATTCGCCTACGAGCAGTACTTC. Translated: CASSLGLSGRFAYEQYF. The chain links TRBV11-2 to TRBJ2-7, with D possibly TRBD2 on 5 matching bases. The V and J ends lost 1 base and 2 bases respectively, with 18 bases between them. This CDR3 has 17 amino acids. Germline V CDR1 and CDR2: SGHAT, FQNNGV.

The chain employs TRBV6-4 and TRBJ2-1; TRBD2 aligns across 9 bases. V lost 5 bases, J lost 5 bases, and 7 bases stayed unmatched. This CDR3 is built from 15 residues. The germline V gene encodes CDR1 MRHNA and CDR2 SNTAGT. The CDR3 here is CASSLLAGPDNEQFF. The CDR3 DNA sequence: TGTGCCAGCAGTCTCCTAGCGGGACCCGACAATGAGCAGTTCTTC.

This clone is a singleton in its sample. The chain employs TRBV14 and TRBJ1-2; tentative D call: TRBD1 (5 bases). CDR1 and CDR2 (germline): SGHDN, FVKESK. V was trimmed by 6 bases and J by 3 bases, leaving 14 bases between them. This CDR3 comprises 14 residues. The CDR3 is CASSGHPTHYGYTF. In nucleotides, the CDR3 is TGTGCCAGCAGTGGACACCCAACACACTATGGCTACACCTTC.

The V call is TRBV5-4, the J call TRBJ2-7; the match to TRBD2 covers 10 bases. CDR3 length: 17 residues. Unmatched junction bases numbered 12, after V lost 4 bases and J lost 2 bases. CDR1 and CDR2 (germline): SGHNT, YYREEE (reference sequence). The CDR3 nucleotides read TGTGCCAGCAGCAGGATGGAACTAGCGGGGATAACCTACGAGCAGTACTTC. Amino acid sequence: CASSRMELAGITYEQYF.

This chain joins TRBV15 and TRBJ2-7; no definite D call. CDR3 length: 14 residues. Germline V lookup: CDR1 LNHNV, CDR2 YYDKDF (reference sequence). The ends were cut back, 1 base at V and 2 bases at J, with 9 bases in the middle. The CDR3 reads CATSRGPPAYEQYF. CDR3 nucleotide sequence: TGTGCCACCAGCAGAGGACCTCCGGCCTACGAGCAGTACTTC. Together with reference TRBV15 and TRBJ2-7, the CDR3 gives the full variable domain: DAMVIQNPRYQVTQFGKPVTLSCSQTLNHNVMYWYQQKSSQAPKLLFHYYDKDFNNEADTPDNFQSRRPNTSFCFLDIRSPGLGDTAMYLCATSRGPPAYEQYFGPGTRLTVT.

The rearrangement links TRBV27 to TRBJ1-5, with 7 bases aligning to TRBD1. The CDR3 has 14 residues. CDR1 is MNHEY and CDR2 is SMNVEV in the germline V gene (reference sequence). V lost 9 bases and J lost 5; bases outside the gene matches: 10. The CDR3 coding sequence is TGTGCCAGTAGCAGAAGGGACAGAGATCAGCCCCAGCATTTT. This encodes CASSRRDRDQPQHF.

This clone was counted once. The same CDR3 arises from other DNA sequences in this sample as well. The DNA of the CDR3 is TGTGCCAGCAGTTATACAGGGGAGTCCTACGAGCAGTACTTC. This translates into CASSYTGESYEQYF. The V gene is TRBV6-5, the J gene TRBJ2-7; TRBD1 matches at 7 bases. V trimming: 3 bases; J trimming: 1 base; junction bases outside the gene matches: 3. The length of the CDR3 is 14 residues. Germline V gene data show CDR1 as MNHEY and CDR2 as SVGAGI.

The genes are TRBV29-1 and TRBJ2-7, with 8 bases identical to TRBD1. The ends lost 0 bases at V and 4 bases at J; junction bases unmatched: 14. Per germline, CDR1 SQVTM and CDR2 ANQGSEA. The CDR3 length is 17 residues. The CDR3 is CSVEDRWSDRAAYEQYF. For the CDR3, the DNA is TGCAGCGTTGAAGATCGTTGGTCGGACAGGGCAGCATACGAGCAGTACTTC.

CDR3 protein: CASSPAGPVRVVSDGYTF. In DNA form, the CDR3 reads TGTGCCAGCAGCCCGGCAGGTCCAGTGAGGGTAGTATCCGATGGCTACACCTTC. This sequence joins TRBV5-5 and TRBJ1-2; no clear D gene. Germline CDR1 SGHKS, CDR2 YYEKEE (reference sequence). V lost 4 bases and J 6 bases, leaving 28 bases between the germline ends. The CDR3 runs 18 residues. Variable domain in full (rest from reference TRBV5-5 and TRBJ1-2): DAGVTQSPTHLIKTRGQQVTLRCSPISGHKSVSWYQQVLGQGPQFIFQYYEKEERGRGNFPDRFSARQFPNYSSELNVNALLLGDSALYLCASSPAGPVRVVSDGYTFGSGTRLTVV.

For the CDR3, the DNA is TGTGCCAGCAGTTACAGGGGAGTGGGCAATGAGCAGTTCTTC. It is translated as CASSYRGVGNEQFF. The rearrangement links TRBV28 to TRBJ2-1, with 7 bases identical to TRBD1. J was trimmed by 6 bases and V by 4 bases; bases with no gene match: 6. The CDR3 is made up of 14 amino acids. Germline CDR1 reads MDHEN; CDR2 reads SYDVKM.

The table lists this clone with a count of one. The chain recombines TRBV19 with TRBJ1-2; 10 bases fit TRBD1. J lost 5 bases, V lost 5 bases, and 8 bases had no gene match. Germline V gene sequence: CDR1 LNHDA, CDR2 SQIVND (reference sequence). The CDR3 has 15 residues. The CDR3 spells CASSLSGQGGYGYTF. Written as DNA, the CDR3 is TGTGCCAGTAGTCTTTCCGGACAGGGGGGATATGGCTACACCTTC.

The chain employs TRBV27 and TRBJ1-1; no clear D. Trimming cost V 3 bases and J 3 bases, with 11 bases left between them. Per germline, CDR1 MNHEY and CDR2 SMNVEV (reference sequence). The CDR3 is made up of 14 amino acids. Written as DNA, the CDR3 is TGTGCCAGCAGTTTTGGCTTTGGGTACACTGAAGCTTTCTTT. It encodes CASSFGFGYTEAFF.

This rearrangement joins TRBV11-1 to TRBJ1-3, with TRBD1 as a possible D gene (5 bases). Per germline, CDR1 SGHAT and CDR2 FQDESV (reference sequence). The CDR3 is 15 residues long. V was shortened by 5 bases and J by 0 bases, with 11 bases between the two germline ends. The chain's CDR3 is CASSTTALSGNTIYF. The CDR3 DNA sequence: TGTGCCAGCAGCACGACAGCGCTCTCTGGAAACACCATATATTTT.

A word on this clone: The same CDR3 can be traced to other DNA sequences in this sample. The chain recombines TRBV9 with TRBJ2-1; D is ambiguous. This CDR3 is 12 amino acids long. Germline assignment: CDR1 SGDLS and CDR2 YYNGEE. Deletions cut 2 bases from V and 7 bases from J, with 7 bases between. This CDR3 is CASSVADNEQFF. The CDR3 DNA reads as TGTGCCAGCAGCGTGGCCGATAATGAGCAGTTCTTC.

The chain recombines TRBV7-3 with TRBJ2-5, with D possibly being TRBD1 or TRBD2 (5 bases each). This CDR3 is built from 15 residues. V lost 5 bases and J 5 bases, leaving 18 bases between the germline ends. The germline V gene has CDR1 SGHTA and CDR2 FQGTGA. This chain's CDR3 is CASSPTRGPGETQYF. DNA of the CDR3: TGTGCCAGCAGCCCCACAAGGGGACCGGGTGAGACCCAGTACTTC.